One and the same sample provided the 16 T cell receptor beta chains below, sequenced in a study of cytomegalovirus exposure and HLA in healthy donors. Use of 60 Vbeta and 13 Jbeta primers characterized the PCR. Sequencing was performed with immunoSEQ multiplex PCR; in TCRdb, only in-frame clones are kept and a portion is missing. The sample consists of approximately 79,000 clones, roughly 79% of them appearing once. Sequenced input: PBMCs. These TCRs come from a man in his forties in good health and CMV-seronegative.

This clone has a handful of counts. The rearrangement uses TRBV6-4 and TRBJ2-2; 7 positions match TRBD1. V was clipped by 6 bases and J by 6 bases; unmatched bases: 7. The CDR3 contains 14 residues. Germline V gene sequence: CDR1 MRHNA, CDR2 SNTAGT. The CDR3 loop reads CASSPQGDAGELFF. CDR3 in DNA: TGTGCCAGCAGCCCCCAGGGGGATGCCGGGGAGCTGTTTTTT.

J is TRBJ2-1 and V is TRBV10-3; either TRBD1 or TRBD2 may fit D (5 bases each). The CDR3 loop spans 14 amino acids. Germline V gene data show CDR1 as ENHRY and CDR2 as SYGVKD. Between the trimmed V and J ends, which lost 6 bases and 1 base, there was a span of 10 bases. The CDR3: CAIRERGSYNEQFF. The CDR3 region has the DNA TGTGCCATCAGGGAGAGGGGTTCCTACAATGAGCAGTTCTTC.

The CDR3 DNA sequence: TGTGCCTGGAACCGGGACAACGGAAACACCATATATTTT. Protein product: CAWNRDNGNTIYF. The chain couples TRBV30 to TRBJ1-3; D might be TRBD1 (6 bases). Looked up from germline, CDR1 is GTSNPN and CDR2 is SVGIG (reference sequence). Trimming pared 4 bases from V and 4 bases from J, leaving 11 bases between. CDR3 length: 13 amino acids.

Within the sample, this clone is medium-sized. The chain combines TRBV19 with TRBJ2-2; 7 bases fit TRBD1. CDR3 size: 15 residues. V lost 5 bases, J lost 1 base, and 4 bases stayed unmatched. CDR1 and CDR2 from the germline V gene are LNHDA and SQIVND (reference sequence). CDR3 DNA sequence: TGTGCCAGTAGTTTGGGACAGCTGAACACCGGGGAGCTGTTTTTT. It yields the protein CASSLGQLNTGELFF.

The gene calls are TRBV5-5 and TRBJ1-5; the match to TRBD1 covers 7 bases. The V gene end was trimmed by 4 bases and the J gene end by 6 bases; junction bases not matched to a gene: 13. Germline V gene data show CDR1 as SGHKS and CDR2 as YYEKEE (reference sequence). The CDR3 spans 16 residues. The CDR3 nucleotides are TGTGCCAGCAGCCGGAGACATACAGGGGATGGTCAGCCCCAGCATTTT. This gives the protein CASSRRHTGDGQPQHF.

The chain recombines TRBV5-4 with TRBJ2-2; 10 bases match TRBD2. The CDR3 loop spans 16 amino acids. Trimming removed 4 bases from V and 8 bases from J; junction bases left unmatched: 11. Germline V gives CDR1 SGHNT, CDR2 YYREEE (reference sequence). CDR3: CASSPGGASGSGELFF. CDR3 DNA sequence: TGTGCCAGCAGCCCCGGTGGGGCTAGCGGGAGTGGGGAGCTGTTTTTT.

V gene TRBV19 combines with J gene TRBJ2-2, with a possible D match to TRBD2 (6 bases). The germline gives CDR1 LNHDA, CDR2 SQIVND (reference sequence). This CDR3 is 15 amino acids long. The V end lost 5 bases, the J end lost 6 bases, and 16 bases lay between the germline ends. Here the CDR3 DNA reads TGTGCCAGTAGTCGGGGGAGCCCTCGGGCCGGGGAGCTGTTTTTT. It codes for CASSRGSPRAGELFF.

V is TRBV11-2 and J is TRBJ2-7; TRBD1 is a possible D gene (7 bases). CDR1 is SGHAT and CDR2 is FQNNGV in the germline V gene. V was clipped by 4 bases and J by 4 bases, with 20 bases between them. This CDR3 has 16 amino acids. The CDR3 DNA sequence: TGTGCCAGCAGCTACCCTACGACAGGGAGGTCATACGAGCAGTACTTC. Its protein product is CASSYPTTGRSYEQYF.

This chain joins TRBV2 and TRBJ2-2; 14 bases are a match to TRBD2. The trim removed 6 bases at V and 7 bases at J, leaving 10 bases unmatched. There are 17 residues in the CDR3. In germline, CDR1 is SNHLY, CDR2 FYNNEI. In DNA form, the CDR3 reads TGTGCCAGCAGCTCGAACGGACTAGCGGGAGGAGACGGGGAGCTGTTTTTT. It translates to CASSSNGLAGGDGELFF.

The V and J genes are TRBV7-9 and TRBJ1-6, with D perhaps TRBD1 (5 bases). CDR1 and CDR2 (germline): SEHNR, FQNEAQ (reference sequence). This CDR3 has 15 residues. The germline V and J ends were trimmed by 1 base and 7 bases, with 11 bases remaining between them. In DNA form, the CDR3 reads TGTGCCAGCAGCTTAGAAGGGGTTTCCAATTCACCCCTCCACTTT. It specifies CASSLEGVSNSPLHF.

This clone was found a few times. The gene calls are TRBV6-1 and TRBJ1-5; TRBD1 matches at 9 bases. CDR1 MNHNS and CDR2 SASEGT come from the germline V gene. Germline trimming cut 7 bases from V and 4 bases from J; bases unmatched to any gene: 5. CDR3 length: 14 amino acids. The chain's CDR3 is CASTGQGWNQPQHF. The CDR3 DNA reads as TGTGCCAGCACTGGACAGGGGTGGAATCAGCCCCAGCATTTT.

This clone occurred a few times. The genes are TRBV25-1 and TRBJ2-2; TRBD1 is a possible D gene (6 bases). CDR1 and CDR2 (germline): MGHDK, SYGVNS. The CDR3 length is 16 residues. Trimming took off 6 bases at V and 2 bases at J, with 16 bases between the two ends. The CDR3 protein is CASRGRQDFNTGELFF. In DNA, the CDR3 is TGTGCCAGCAGGGGCAGACAGGATTTCAACACCGGGGAGCTGTTTTTT.

The chain combines TRBV13 with TRBJ1-1, with D maybe TRBD1 (6 bases). This CDR3 has 14 residues. V gave up 4 bases and J gave up 4 bases, with 13 bases separating them. Per the germline V gene, CDR1 is PRHDT and CDR2 is FYEKMQ (reference sequence). DNA for the CDR3: TGTGCCAGCAGCTCCGAACAGGGCGGCACTGAAGCTTTCTTT. Its protein product is CASSSEQGGTEAFF.

V gene TRBV28 combines with J gene TRBJ2-7, with 7 bases that match TRBD1. The V gene's germline CDR1 is MDHEN and CDR2 SYDVKM. This CDR3 contains 13 residues. V was pared by 3 bases and J by 7 bases, with 6 bases of the junction left unmatched. Here the CDR3 DNA reads TGTGCCAGCAGTTTGCCGACAGGGCGAGAGCAGTACTTC. As protein: CASSLPTGREQYF.

This rearrangement joins TRBV7-9 to TRBJ2-1; perhaps TRBD2 as D (6 bases). There are 14 residues in the CDR3. Per germline, CDR1 SEHNR and CDR2 FQNEAQ (reference sequence). V gave up 0 bases and J gave up 10 bases, with 13 bases separating them. The DNA for the CDR3 is TGTGCCAGCAGCTTAGCGGGTCCGGGGAGGGAGCAGTTCTTC. Amino acids: CASSLAGPGREQFF. Using reference TRBV7-9 and TRBJ2-1 for the parts outside the CDR3, the full variable domain is DTGVSQNPRHKITKRGQNVTFRCDPISEHNRLYWYRQTLGQGPEFLTYFQNEAQLEKSRLLSDRFSAERPKGSFSTLEIQRTEQGDSAMYLCASSLAGPGREQFFGPGTRLTVL.

The chain couples TRBV15 to TRBJ2-1; a possible D gene is TRBD2 (6 bases). Trimming removed 4 bases from V and 3 bases from J, with 19 bases in between. The CDR3 has 17 residues. Germline values: CDR1 LNHNV, CDR2 YYDKDF (reference sequence). CDR3 sequence (DNA): TGTGCCACCAGCACCTCGGAGGGAGGAGTGTTCTACAATGAGCAGTTCTTC. Its protein product is CATSTSEGGVFYNEQFF.